This entry lists 2 T cell receptor beta chains sequenced from one sample in a study of technical replicates of blood from several donors. The assay was immunoSEQ multiplex PCR, and TCRdb's table has in-frame clones only and misses some. The table includes about 76,000 clones, approximately 94% detected once. Sequencing was done on a sample of T cells isolated from PBMCs. These receptors originate from a human donor in good health.

The chain has TRBV19 and TRBJ2-7; 9 bases fit TRBD1. The CDR3 spans 16 residues. Germline V gene data show CDR1 as LNHDA and CDR2 as SQIVND (reference sequence). V was clipped by 5 bases and J by 4 bases; unmatched bases: 12. In DNA, the CDR3 is TGTGCCAGTAGTTCCGAGGACAGGGGCGCGGTATACGAGCAGTACTTC. It yields the protein CASSSEDRGAVYEQYF.

The chain links TRBV11-2 to TRBJ2-5, with TRBD2 matching over 12 bases. The V gene's germline CDR1 is SGHAT and CDR2 FQNNGV. The CDR3 runs 15 residues. V dropped 5 bases and J dropped 0; count of bases not matched to a gene: 1. The CDR3 coding sequence is TGTGCCAGCAGCCGGACTAGCGGGGACCAAGAGACCCAGTACTTC. Translation gives CASSRTSGDQETQYF.